The 17 T cell receptor beta chains below all came from one sample that was sequenced in a study of human T cells and chemical hapten exposure. In TCRdb, the RACE reads were re-called with MiXCR into one record per CDR3 protein. Among 350,000 to 450,000 distinct CDR3 sequences, 4.5% to 5.5% were seen once, and the ten largest hold approximately 2.4%. Documented time point: pre-sensitization, week 0. Treatment described: therapeutic diphenylcyclopropenone sensitization with weekly scalp DPC. The sequenced sample was whole blood, obtained in connection with sensitization to the hapten diphenylcyclopropenone (DPC). The receptors shown here come from a woman aged 45-60 years with alopecia areata. Some clones in this sample may be carry-over from other donors' samples.

This clonotype has at least ten counts. The chain employs TRBV5-1 and TRBJ1-1; 7 bases are a match to TRBD1. The V and J ends lost 4 bases and 2 bases, in that order; junction bases with no gene match: 5. This CDR3 comprises 14 residues. CDR1 SGHRS and CDR2 YFSETQ come from the germline V gene. Here the CDR3 reads CASSRGTANTEAFF. DNA for the CDR3: TGCGCCAGCAGCCGAGGGACAGCAAACACTGAAGCTTTCTTT.

The chain links TRBV25-1 to TRBJ2-5, with 7 bases identical to TRBD2. V was pared by 3 bases and J by 5 bases, with 3 bases of the junction left unmatched. In germline, CDR1 is MGHDK, CDR2 SYGVNS. This CDR3 contains 13 residues. The CDR3 DNA reads as TGTGCCAGCAGTGAGGGAGGGGTGGAGACCCAGTACTTC. Its protein is CASSEGGVETQYF.

The table lists this clonotype with a few counts. V usage is TRBV6-2 or TRBV6-3 and J usage is TRBJ1-5; tentatively, D is TRBD1 (5 bases). V was cut by 2 bases and J by 7 bases, with 9 bases left in between. The germline CDR1 and CDR2 sequences are MNHEY and SVGEGT. The CDR3 is made up of 13 amino acids. CDR3 loop: CASSYTGDQPQHF. The CDR3 DNA follows: TGTGCCAGCAGTTACACCGGGGACCAGCCCCAGCATTTT.

Remarks on this clonotype: With a much larger clone just one base away, this may be a read error. This chain connects TRBV6-6 to TRBJ2-1; 7 bases are a match to TRBD2. The germline V gene has CDR1 MNHNY and CDR2 SVGAGI (reference sequence). This CDR3 has 16 residues. The CDR3 DNA sequence: TGTGCCTGCAGTTTTCCAGCGGGGAGTCTAGACAATGAGCAGTTCTTC. This translates into CACSFPAGSLDNEQFF.

This clonotype was detected ten times or more. J is TRBJ2-7 and V is TRBV27; 12 bases fit TRBD1. This CDR3 contains 15 residues. In germline, CDR1 is MNHEY, CDR2 SMNVEV (reference sequence). After removal of 4 bases from V and 5 bases from J, the junction contained 6 bases not matched to a gene. CDR3 DNA: TGTGCCAGCAGTTCTAGGGGACAGGGGGCCGACGAGCAGTACTTC. This codes for CASSSRGQGADEQYF.

The chain links TRBV29-1 to TRBJ1-1, with D maybe TRBD1 (5 bases). V gave up 3 bases and J gave up 5 bases, with 10 bases separating them. In germline, CDR1 is SQVTM, CDR2 ANQGSEA. This CDR3 has 12 residues. The CDR3 protein is CSVERGNTEAFF. In nucleotides, the CDR3 is TGCAGCGTTGAGAGGGGAAATACTGAAGCTTTCTTT.

CDR3: CASIYRAAHESSYNSPLHF. CDR3 sequence (DNA): TGTGCCAGCATATACAGAGCAGCCCATGAAAGCTCCTATAATTCACCCCTCCACTTT. The gene calls are TRBV6-1 and TRBJ1-6; no definite D call. The CDR3 runs 19 residues. Germline CDR1 is MNHNS and CDR2 is SASEGT. V gave up 7 bases and J gave up 0 bases, with 22 bases separating them.

This chain joins TRBV28 and TRBJ2-7, with TRBD2 matching over 8 bases. CDR1 and CDR2 from the germline V gene are MDHEN and SYDVKM. V shed 3 bases, J shed 3 bases, and the junction held 7 bases outside the gene matches. The CDR3 runs to 15 residues. The CDR3 nucleotides read TGTGCCAGCAGTTTTACGGGGGGGGAATTCTACGAGCAGTACTTC. Its translation: CASSFTGGEFYEQYF. The variable domain in full, completed from reference TRBV28 and TRBJ2-7, reads DVKVTQSSRYLVKRTGEKVFLECVQDMDHENMFWYRQDPGLGLRLIYFSYDVKMKEKGDIPEGYSVSREKKERFSLILESASTNQTSMYLCASSFTGGEFYEQYFGPGTRLTVT.

This clonotype was recorded many times. This chain joins TRBV3-1 and TRBJ2-7; D is perhaps TRBD1 (5 bases). V was pared by 5 bases and J by 2 bases, with 7 bases between. Germline V gives CDR1 LGHDT, CDR2 YNNKEL (reference sequence). The CDR3 is 12 amino acids. The CDR3 DNA is TGTGCCAGCAGCAAGACAGCCTACGAGCAGTACTTC. Its protein is CASSKTAYEQYF.

This clonotype showed up many times. The J gene is TRBJ2-7, the V gene TRBV7-9; 8 nucleotides align to TRBD1. Germline assignment: CDR1 SEHNR and CDR2 FQNEAQ (reference sequence). V trimming: 5 bases; J trimming: 7 bases; junction bases outside the gene matches: 16. This CDR3 has 16 amino acids. CDR3 protein: CASSPQGGRGLWEQYF. The DNA of the CDR3 is TGTGCCAGCAGCCCCCAAGGGGGCAGGGGGCTCTGGGAGCAGTACTTC.

This clonotype was seen at least ten times. This sequence joins TRBV20-1 and TRBJ2-1; possible D gene TRBD1, 5 bases. Germline loops: CDR1 DFQATT, CDR2 SNEGSKA (reference sequence). The V end was cut by 3 bases, the J end by 2 bases, with 17 bases between. The CDR3 extends over 16 amino acids. CDR3 sequence reads: CSASIIHRIPYNEQFF. CDR3 in DNA: TGCAGTGCTAGCATAATACACAGGATACCCTACAATGAGCAGTTCTTC.

The rearrangement links TRBV5-1 to TRBJ1-5; TRBD1 is a possible D gene (5 bases). CDR3 length: 17 amino acids. Between the trimmed V and J ends, which lost 1 base and 5 bases, there was a span of 19 bases. Germline V gene data show CDR1 as SGHRS and CDR2 as YFSETQ. CDR3 amino acids: CASSLSGGDSVYQPQHF. The CDR3 coding sequence is TGCGCCAGCAGCTTGAGCGGAGGTGACAGCGTTTATCAGCCCCAGCATTTT.

J is TRBJ1-1 and V is TRBV11-2; weak D call: TRBD1 (6 bases). CDR1 and CDR2 from the germline V gene are SGHAT and FQNNGV. CDR3 length: 11 residues. V was pared by 7 bases and J by 5 bases, with 8 bases between. CDR3 bases: TGTGCCAGCATCGGACAGACTGAAGCTTTCTTT. This sequence encodes CASIGQTEAFF.

The J gene is TRBJ2-1, the V gene TRBV2; 9 bases are shared with TRBD2. With 0 bases clipped from V and 10 bases from J, the junction kept 4 bases outside the gene matches. The CDR3 length is 14 residues. The germline V gene has CDR1 SNHLY and CDR2 FYNNEI. The CDR3 is CASSEARGGAEQFF. CDR3 bases: TGTGCCAGCAGTGAAGCTCGCGGGGGGGCGGAGCAGTTCTTC.

This clonotype was observed a few times. V usage is TRBV28 and J usage is TRBJ2-3; 7 nucleotides align to TRBD2. This CDR3 contains 18 residues. Germline lookup yields CDR1 MDHEN and CDR2 SYDVKM. The junction had 12 bases not matched to a gene; V was cut back by 3 bases and J by 0 bases. The chain's CDR3 is CASSFSPTSASSTDTQYF. The DNA of the CDR3 is TGTGCCAGCAGTTTCTCTCCTACTAGCGCCTCTAGCACAGATACGCAGTATTTT. Filled out from reference TRBV28 and TRBJ2-3, the complete variable domain reads DVKVTQSSRYLVKRTGEKVFLECVQDMDHENMFWYRQDPGLGLRLIYFSYDVKMKEKGDIPEGYSVSREKKERFSLILESASTNQTSMYLCASSFSPTSASSTDTQYFGPGTRLTVL.

This clonotype was seen at least ten times. This CDR3 reads CASSSTSNTEAFF. In DNA, the CDR3 is TGTGCCAGCAGCTCAACTTCGAACACTGAAGCTTTCTTT. The rearrangement joins TRBV7-8 to TRBJ1-1, with unresolved D. CDR3 length: 13 amino acids. Trimming left V 4 bases short and J 1 base short, with 7 bases between. CDR1 is SGHVS, CDR2 FQNEAQ, per germline.

This CDR3 is CASSEQGPGAPLHF. The CDR3 nucleotides read TGCGCCAGCAGTGAGCAGGGGCCGGGAGCACCCCTCCACTTT. The chain recombines TRBV10-2 with TRBJ1-6, with D tentatively TRBD1 (6 bases). The germline gives CDR1 WSHSY, CDR2 SAAADI. CDR3 length: 14 amino acids. Trimming removed 2 bases from V and 11 bases from J, with 13 bases in between.